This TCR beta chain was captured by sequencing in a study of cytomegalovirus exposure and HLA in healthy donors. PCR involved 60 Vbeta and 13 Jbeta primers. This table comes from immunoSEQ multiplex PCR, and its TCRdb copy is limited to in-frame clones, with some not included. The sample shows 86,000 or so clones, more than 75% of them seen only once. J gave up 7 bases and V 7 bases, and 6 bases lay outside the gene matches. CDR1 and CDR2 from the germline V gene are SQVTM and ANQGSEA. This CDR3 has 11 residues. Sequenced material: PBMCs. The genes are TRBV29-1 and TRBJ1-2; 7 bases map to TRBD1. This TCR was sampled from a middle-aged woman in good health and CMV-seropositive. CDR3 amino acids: CSESTGIGYTF. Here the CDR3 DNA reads TGCAGCGAATCGACAGGGATTGGCTACACCTTC.